The rows below give T cell receptor beta chains drawn from one sample of a study of cytomegalovirus exposure and HLA in healthy donors. The protocol was immunoSEQ multiplex PCR, while the TCRdb copy is restricted to in-frame clones and leaves out a portion. Of 100,000 to 120,000 clones listed, roughly 79% are singletons. Specimen: PBMCs. These receptors were taken from a male donor in good health and CMV-seronegative. The CDR3 runs from the conserved cysteine through the conserved F or W. The D gene is left open where the match is weak. Clone size, where shown, is once, few, many, or a class for clones that have expanded.

d_gene	v_gene	abundance	j_gene	len	CDR3nt	CDR3aa
TRBD1	TRBV10-3	few	TRBJ2-7	14	TGTGCCATCAGTGGCTGGACAGGCACGGCCGAGCAGTACTTC	CAISGWTGTAEQYF
TRBD2	TRBV27	NA	TRBJ2-2	16	TGTGCCAGCGAAGGACTAGCGGGAGGGAACACCGGGGAGCTGTTTTTT	CASEGLAGGNTGELFF
NA	TRBV9	NA	TRBJ1-1	14	TGTGCCAGCAGCGTAGACCAGGGGTACACTGAAGCTTTCTTT	CASSVDQGYTEAFF
NA	TRBV28	NA	TRBJ1-2	12	TGTGCCAGCAGGCTTACAGGGTATGGCTACACCTTC	CASRLTGYGYTF
TRBD2	TRBV28	NA	TRBJ2-3	15	TGTGCCAGCAGTCGGACTAGCGACGGCACAGATACGCAGTATTTT	CASSRTSDGTDTQYF
TRBD1	TRBV27	NA	TRBJ1-4	18	TGTGCCAGCAGTTTAGGGCCGGGACAGATGTCGACTAATGAAAAACTGTTTTTT	CASSLGPGQMSTNEKLFF
TRBD2	TRBV19	NA	TRBJ2-1	17	TGTGCCAGTAATACGGGGACTAGCGGGAGGGCCTACAATGAGCAGTTCTTC	CASNTGTSGRAYNEQFF
TRBD1	TRBV6-1	few	TRBJ1-5	14	TGTGCCAGCAGCAGGACAGGGAGAGATCAGCCCCAGCATTTT	CASSRTGRDQPQHF
NA	TRBV29-1	NA	TRBJ1-4	16	TGCAGCGTTGGACAGGCGAACCTGGCAACTAATGAAAAACTGTTTTTT	CSVGQANLATNEKLFF
TRBD2	TRBV19	NA	TRBJ2-7	14	TGTGCCAGTAATCCCTCAGCGGGACCCTACGAGCAGTACTTC	CASNPSAGPYEQYF
NA	TRBV7-9	NA	TRBJ2-7	16	TGTGCCAGCAGCCCCTCTCCCCCAGGAATATCCTACGAGCAGTACTTC	CASSPSPPGISYEQYF
NA	TRBV19	once	TRBJ2-1	14	TGTGCCAGTAGTTTGGCAAACTCCTACAATGAGCAGTTCTTC	CASSLANSYNEQFF
TRBD1	TRBV7-9	once	TRBJ1-5	17	TGTGCCAGCAGCTATTGGACAGGGGGCTTCGGCAATCAGCCCCAGCATTTT	CASSYWTGGFGNQPQHF
TRBD2	TRBV5-1	NA	TRBJ2-3	15	TGCGCCAGCAGCTTGGATAGCGGGAGCACAGATACGCAGTATTTT	CASSLDSGSTDTQYF
TRBD1	TRBV29-1	NA	TRBJ2-1	14	TGCAGCGCTAAAACAGGGGGCTTCTACAATGAGCAGTTCTTC	CSAKTGGFYNEQFF
NA	TRBV27	NA	TRBJ2-1	14	TGTGCCTCCCGGGGAGCGGCTCGCTACAATGAGCAGTTCTTC	CASRGAARYNEQFF
TRBD1	TRBV6-5	NA	TRBJ2-7	14	TGTGCCAGCAGTTTCCTGACAGGGTCCGGCGAGCAGTACTTC	CASSFLTGSGEQYF
NA	TRBV29-1	NA	TRBJ1-6	10	TGCAGCCGGAGGGCTTCACCCCTCCACTTT	CSRRASPLHF
NA	TRBV7-2	NA	TRBJ2-1	18	TGTGCCAGCAGCTTAACTCCTAGGGGGGGGGTCTCCTACAATGAGCAGTTCTTC	CASSLTPRGGVSYNEQFF
TRBD2	TRBV27	NA	TRBJ2-1	15	TGTGCCAGCAGTTCCGGGACTAGAACTTACAATGAGCAGTTCTTC	CASSSGTRTYNEQFF
NA	TRBV27	NA	TRBJ2-1	15	TGTGCCAGCACCCCCTCCGCGAGGTCGTACAATGAGCAGTTCTTC	CASTPSARSYNEQFF
NA	TRBV28	few	TRBJ2-2	14	TGTGCCAGCATCTCGGGTGGAAACACCGGGGAGCTGTTTTTT	CASISGGNTGELFF